These 8 T cell receptor beta chains share one sample of origin, sequenced in a study of cytomegalovirus exposure and HLA in healthy donors. The PCR made use of 60 Vbeta and 13 Jbeta primers. Sequencing used immunoSEQ multiplex PCR; TCRdb keeps in-frame clones, though not all of them. Of tens of thousands of clones listed, around 84% are singletons. Sequencing was performed on PBMCs. The receptors were sampled from a woman aged 18 to 35 in good health and CMV-seronegative.

The gene calls are TRBV7-3 and TRBJ1-1; 9 nucleotides agree with TRBD1. The germline CDR1 and CDR2 sequences are SGHTA and FQGTGA. The CDR3 runs 15 residues. Trimming took 4 bases from V and 3 from J; bases not matched to a gene: 6. The CDR3 loop is CASSSGQGTDTEAFF. The CDR3 DNA sequence: TGTGCCAGCAGCTCTGGACAGGGGACGGACACTGAAGCTTTCTTT.

The table lists this clone with a count of one. The rearrangement uses TRBV27 and TRBJ2-5; D perhaps matches TRBD2 (6 bases). Germline V gene sequence: CDR1 MNHEY, CDR2 SMNVEV (reference sequence). V lost 2 bases, J lost 4 bases, and 11 bases lay in between. The CDR3 loop spans 14 amino acids. The CDR3 nucleotides are TGTGCCAGCAGTTTAGGCGGGGTCCGAGAGACCCAGTACTTC. Amino acids: CASSLGGVRETQYF.

The chain is built from TRBV28 and TRBJ2-2, with 9 bases matching TRBD2. The CDR3 covers 19 residues. The junction had 14 bases not matched to a gene; V was cut back by 4 bases and J by 2 bases. Germline V gene data show CDR1 as MDHEN and CDR2 as SYDVKM. The CDR3 DNA reads as TGTGCCAGCAGTTATCTATTCCAGCGGGGGGAGATCAACACCGGGGAGCTGTTTTTT. Translation gives CASSYLFQRGEINTGELFF.

This sequence joins TRBV7-3 and TRBJ2-2; 7 positions agree with TRBD1. The junction had 7 bases not matched to a gene; V was cut back by 5 bases and J by 7 bases. The CDR3 extends over 14 amino acids. Germline V CDR1 and CDR2: SGHTA, FQGTGA. The DNA for the CDR3 is TGTGCCAGCAGCCAGACAGGGAATATCGGGGAGCTGTTTTTT. It encodes CASSQTGNIGELFF.

The chain combines TRBV4-3 with TRBJ1-2, with a weak D call TRBD1 (6 bases). The CDR3 loop spans 18 amino acids. Germline loops: CDR1 LGHNA, CDR2 YSLEER. Trimming shortened V by 0 bases and J by 3 bases, and 20 bases separated the two germline ends. CDR3 residues: CASSQELLLSSGDYGYTF. The CDR3 nucleotides read TGCGCCAGCAGCCAAGAATTACTTTTAAGTTCAGGGGACTATGGCTACACCTTC.

J is TRBJ2-1 and V is TRBV12-5; 7 bases are shared with TRBD1. Germline trimming cut 7 bases from V and 2 bases from J; bases unmatched to any gene: 2. In germline, CDR1 is LGHNT, CDR2 FRNRAP. The CDR3 is 13 amino acids. The CDR3 is CASEGQPYNEQFF. The DNA of the CDR3 is TGTGCTAGTGAGGGACAGCCCTACAATGAGCAGTTCTTC.

This clone was observed a handful of times. The CDR3 spells CASSQFQGASEQYF. CDR3 coding DNA: TGTGCCAGCAGCCAATTTCAGGGGGCAAGCGAGCAGTACTTC. V and J are TRBV16 and TRBJ2-7, with 8 nucleotides matching TRBD1. This CDR3 has 14 amino acids. Germline V CDR1 and CDR2: KGHSY, FQNENV. The V segment lost 1 base and the J segment 6 bases; nucleotides outside the gene matches: 5.

This chain connects TRBV7-9 to TRBJ1-4; TRBD1 is a possible D gene (5 bases). This CDR3 has 17 residues. CDR1 and CDR2 from the germline V gene are SEHNR and FQNEAQ (reference sequence). V was cut by 4 bases and J by 0 bases, with 15 bases left in between. CDR3 amino acids: CASSSYRLGATNEKLFF. CDR3 DNA: TGTGCCAGCAGCTCATACAGATTAGGGGCAACTAATGAAAAACTGTTTTTT.